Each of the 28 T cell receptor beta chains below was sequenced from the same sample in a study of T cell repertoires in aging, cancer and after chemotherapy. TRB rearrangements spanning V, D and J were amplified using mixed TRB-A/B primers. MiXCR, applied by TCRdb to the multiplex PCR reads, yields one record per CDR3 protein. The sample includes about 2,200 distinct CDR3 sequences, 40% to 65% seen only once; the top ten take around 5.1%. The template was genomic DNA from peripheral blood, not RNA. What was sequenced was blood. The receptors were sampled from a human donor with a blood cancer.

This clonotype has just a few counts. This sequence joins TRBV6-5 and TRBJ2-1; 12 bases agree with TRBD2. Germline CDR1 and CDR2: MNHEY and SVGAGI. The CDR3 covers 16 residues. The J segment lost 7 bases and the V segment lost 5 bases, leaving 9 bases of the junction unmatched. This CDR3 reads CASSEFGTSGPNEQFF. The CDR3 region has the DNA TGTGCCAGCAGTGAATTTGGGACTAGCGGGCCAAATGAGCAGTTCTTC.

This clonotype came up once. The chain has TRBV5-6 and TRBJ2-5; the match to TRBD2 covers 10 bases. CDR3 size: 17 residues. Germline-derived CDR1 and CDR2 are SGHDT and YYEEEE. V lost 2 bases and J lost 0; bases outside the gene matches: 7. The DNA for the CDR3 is TGTGCCAGCAGCTTTGGGGGTAGCGGGGGGTACCAAGAGACCCAGTACTTC. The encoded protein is CASSFGGSGGYQETQYF.

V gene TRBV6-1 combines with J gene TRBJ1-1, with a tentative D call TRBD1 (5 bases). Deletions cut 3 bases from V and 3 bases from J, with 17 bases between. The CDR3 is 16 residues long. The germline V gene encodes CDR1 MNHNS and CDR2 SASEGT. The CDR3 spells CASSDGGLGSHTEAFF. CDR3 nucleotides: TGTGCCAGCAGTGATGGGGGTTTGGGGTCCCACACTGAAGCTTTCTTT.

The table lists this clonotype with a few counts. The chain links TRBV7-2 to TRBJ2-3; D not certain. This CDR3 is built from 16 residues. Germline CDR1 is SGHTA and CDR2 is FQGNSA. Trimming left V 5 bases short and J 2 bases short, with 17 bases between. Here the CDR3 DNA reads TGTGCCAGCAGCGGAATCGGTAGTCACCTCACAGATACGCAGTATTTT. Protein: CASSGIGSHLTDTQYF.

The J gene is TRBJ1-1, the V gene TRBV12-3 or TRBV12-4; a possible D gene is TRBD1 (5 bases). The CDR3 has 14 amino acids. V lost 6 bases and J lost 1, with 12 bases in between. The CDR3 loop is CASRPSGANTEAFF. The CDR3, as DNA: TGTGCCAGCAGGCCCTCCGGGGCGAACACTGAAGCTTTCTTT.

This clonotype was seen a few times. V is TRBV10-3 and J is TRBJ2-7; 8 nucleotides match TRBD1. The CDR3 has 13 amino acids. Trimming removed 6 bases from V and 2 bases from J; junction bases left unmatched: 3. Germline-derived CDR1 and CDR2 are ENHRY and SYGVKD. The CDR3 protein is CAIRQGEPYEQYF. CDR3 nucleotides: TGTGCCATCAGACAGGGGGAACCCTACGAGCAGTACTTC.

The CDR3 DNA sequence: TGTGCCAGCAGTGAAAGCAGGGGGCGCACAGATACGCAGTATTTT. Protein sequence: CASSESRGRTDTQYF. The rearrangement links TRBV6-1 to TRBJ2-3; 8 bases match TRBD1. In germline, CDR1 is MNHNS, CDR2 SASEGT. J lost 1 base, V lost 2 bases, and 2 bases had no gene match. The CDR3 contains 15 residues.

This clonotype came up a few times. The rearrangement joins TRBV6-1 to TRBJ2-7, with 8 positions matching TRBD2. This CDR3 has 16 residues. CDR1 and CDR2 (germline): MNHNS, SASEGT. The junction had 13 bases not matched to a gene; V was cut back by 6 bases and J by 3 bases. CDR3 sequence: CASSSATSGGVYEQYF. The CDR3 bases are TGTGCCAGCAGCTCCGCCACTAGCGGAGGGGTCTACGAGCAGTACTTC.

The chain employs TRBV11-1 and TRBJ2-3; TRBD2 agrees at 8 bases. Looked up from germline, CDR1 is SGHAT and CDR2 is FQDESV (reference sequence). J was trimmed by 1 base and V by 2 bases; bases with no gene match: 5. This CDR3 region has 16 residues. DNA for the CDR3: TGTGCCAGCAGCTTACTCGGGGGGGCCCGCACAGATACGCAGTATTTT. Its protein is CASSLLGGARTDTQYF.

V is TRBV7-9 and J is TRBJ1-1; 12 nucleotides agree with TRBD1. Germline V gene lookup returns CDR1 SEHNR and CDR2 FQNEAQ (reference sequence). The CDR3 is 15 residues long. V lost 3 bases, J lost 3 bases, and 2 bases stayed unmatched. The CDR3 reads CASSFGTGGYTEAFF. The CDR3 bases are TGTGCCAGCAGCTTCGGGACAGGGGGCTACACTGAAGCTTTCTTT.

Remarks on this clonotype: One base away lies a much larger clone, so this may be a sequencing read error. CDR3 residues: CAWTGGVFETQYF. The CDR3 region has the DNA TGTGCCTGGACAGGTGGTGTGTTCGAGACCCAGTACTTC. The V gene is TRBV30, the J gene TRBJ2-5; no reliable D call. Germline V gene data show CDR1 as GTSNPN and CDR2 as SVGIG (reference sequence). The CDR3 consists of 13 residues. V lost 4 bases and J 5 bases, leaving 14 bases between the germline ends.

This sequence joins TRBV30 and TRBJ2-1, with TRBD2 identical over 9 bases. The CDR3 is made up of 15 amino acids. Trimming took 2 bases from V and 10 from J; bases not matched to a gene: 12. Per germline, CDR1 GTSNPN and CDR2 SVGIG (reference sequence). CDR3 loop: CAWSRGRLAGREQFF. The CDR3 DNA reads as TGTGCCTGGAGTAGGGGGCGGCTAGCGGGGCGGGAGCAGTTCTTC.

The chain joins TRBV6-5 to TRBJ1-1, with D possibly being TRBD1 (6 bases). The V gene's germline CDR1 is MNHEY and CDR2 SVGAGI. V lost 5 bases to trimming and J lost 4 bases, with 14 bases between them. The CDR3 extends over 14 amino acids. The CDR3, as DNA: TGTGCCAGCAGTATGAGGGCAGGGGTCACTGAAGCTTTCTTT. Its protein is CASSMRAGVTEAFF.

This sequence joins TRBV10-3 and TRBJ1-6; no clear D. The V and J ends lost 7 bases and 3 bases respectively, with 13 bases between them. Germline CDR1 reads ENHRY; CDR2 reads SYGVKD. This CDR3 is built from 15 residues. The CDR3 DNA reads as TGTGCCATCACCCAAGACAAACTCTATAATTCACCCCTCCACTTT. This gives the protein CAITQDKLYNSPLHF.

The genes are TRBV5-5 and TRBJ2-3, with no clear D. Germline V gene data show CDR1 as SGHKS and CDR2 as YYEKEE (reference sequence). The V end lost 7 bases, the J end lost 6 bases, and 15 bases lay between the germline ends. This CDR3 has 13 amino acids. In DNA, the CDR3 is TGTGCCAGCGGCCCAATAGAGGTGGATACGCAGTATTTT. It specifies CASGPIEVDTQYF.

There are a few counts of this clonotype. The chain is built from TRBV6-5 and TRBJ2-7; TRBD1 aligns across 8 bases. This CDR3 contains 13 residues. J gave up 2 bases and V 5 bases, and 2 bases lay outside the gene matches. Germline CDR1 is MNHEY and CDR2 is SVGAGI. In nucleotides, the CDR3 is TGTGCCAGCAGTACGACAGGGGCCTACGAGCAGTACTTC. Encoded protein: CASSTTGAYEQYF.

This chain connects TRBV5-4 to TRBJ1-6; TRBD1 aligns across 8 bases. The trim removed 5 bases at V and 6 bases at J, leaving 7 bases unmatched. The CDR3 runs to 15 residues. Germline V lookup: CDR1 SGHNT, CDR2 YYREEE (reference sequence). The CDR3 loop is CASRADRDTNSPLHF. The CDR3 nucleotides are TGTGCCAGCAGAGCGGACAGGGACACTAATTCACCCCTCCACTTT.

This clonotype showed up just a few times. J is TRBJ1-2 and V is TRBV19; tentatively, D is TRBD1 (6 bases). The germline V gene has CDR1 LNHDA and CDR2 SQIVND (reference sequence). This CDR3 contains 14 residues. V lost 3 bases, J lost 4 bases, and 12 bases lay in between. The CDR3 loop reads CASSMGGWLYGYTF. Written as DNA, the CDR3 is TGTGCCAGTAGTATGGGGGGCTGGCTCTATGGCTACACCTTC.

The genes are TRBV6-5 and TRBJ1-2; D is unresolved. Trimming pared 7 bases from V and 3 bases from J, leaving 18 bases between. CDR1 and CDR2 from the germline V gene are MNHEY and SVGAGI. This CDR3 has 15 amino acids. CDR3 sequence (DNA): TGTGCCAGCACCCCAGGAGGACCGCCTTACTATGGCTACACCTTC. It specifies CASTPGGPPYYGYTF.

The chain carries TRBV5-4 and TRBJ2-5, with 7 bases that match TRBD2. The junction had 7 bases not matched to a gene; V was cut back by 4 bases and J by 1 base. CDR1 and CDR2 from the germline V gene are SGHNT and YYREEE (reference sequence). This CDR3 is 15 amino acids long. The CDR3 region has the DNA TGTGCCAGCAGCCTCCCCTGGGGGGGCCAAGAGACCCAGTACTTC. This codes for CASSLPWGGQETQYF. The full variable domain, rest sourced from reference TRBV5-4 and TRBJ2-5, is ETGVTQSPTHLIKTRGQQVTLRCSSQSGHNTVSWYQQALGQGPQFIFQYYREEENGRGNFPPRFSGLQFPNYSSELNVNALELDDSALYLCASSLPWGGQETQYFGPGTRLLVL.

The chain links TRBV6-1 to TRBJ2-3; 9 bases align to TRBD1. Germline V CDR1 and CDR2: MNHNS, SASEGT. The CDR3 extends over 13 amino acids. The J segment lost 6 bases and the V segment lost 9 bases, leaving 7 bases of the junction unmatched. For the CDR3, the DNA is TGTGCCAGGGGACAGGGCGTCGGTGATACGCAGTATTTT. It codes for CARGQGVGDTQYF.

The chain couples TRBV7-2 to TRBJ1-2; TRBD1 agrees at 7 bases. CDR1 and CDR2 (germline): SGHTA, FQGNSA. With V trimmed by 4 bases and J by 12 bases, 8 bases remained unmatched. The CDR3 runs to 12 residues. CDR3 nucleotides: TGTGCCAGCAGCTCTAGGACAGGTCAGCACACCTTC. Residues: CASSSRTGQHTF.

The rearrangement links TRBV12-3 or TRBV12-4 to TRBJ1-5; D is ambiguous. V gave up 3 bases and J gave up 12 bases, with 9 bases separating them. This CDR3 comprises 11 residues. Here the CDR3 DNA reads TGTGCCAGCAGTTTTGAGGTCCACCAGCATTTT. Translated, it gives CASSFEVHQHF.

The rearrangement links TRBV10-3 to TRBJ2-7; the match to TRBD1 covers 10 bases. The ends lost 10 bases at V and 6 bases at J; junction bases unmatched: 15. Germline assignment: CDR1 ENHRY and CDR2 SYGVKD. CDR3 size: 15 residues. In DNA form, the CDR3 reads TGTGCCAGCGGGGGACAGGGGAGGATTGGGGGCGAGCAGTACTTC. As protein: CASGGQGRIGGEQYF.

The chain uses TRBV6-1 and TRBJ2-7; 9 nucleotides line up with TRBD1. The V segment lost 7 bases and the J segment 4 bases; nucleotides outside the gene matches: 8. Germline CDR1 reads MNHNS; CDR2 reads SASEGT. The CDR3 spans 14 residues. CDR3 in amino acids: CASNLRTGEYEQYF. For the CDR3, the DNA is TGTGCCAGCAACCTACGGACAGGGGAATACGAGCAGTACTTC.

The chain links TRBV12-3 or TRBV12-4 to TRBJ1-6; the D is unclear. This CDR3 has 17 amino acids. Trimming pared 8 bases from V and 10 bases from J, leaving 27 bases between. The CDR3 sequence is CASSQSIAGASGSPLHF. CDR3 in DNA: TGTGCCAGCTCCCAGAGCATAGCTGGTGCTAGCGGCTCACCCCTCCACTTT.

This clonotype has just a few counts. The CDR3 reads CAWSWGQISYEQYF. CDR3 DNA: TGTGCCTGGAGTTGGGGACAGATCTCCTACGAGCAGTACTTC. This sequence joins TRBV30 and TRBJ2-7; 7 bases map to TRBD1. The CDR3 length is 14 residues. V lost 2 bases, J lost 0 bases, and 4 bases stayed unmatched. Per germline, CDR1 GTSNPN and CDR2 SVGIG (reference sequence). The full variable domain, with the rest looked up from reference TRBV30 and TRBJ2-7, is SQTIHQWPATLVQPVGSPLSLECTVEGTSNPNLYWYRQAAGRGLQLLFYSVGIGQISSEVPQNLSASRPQDRQFILSSKKLLLSDSGFYLCAWSWGQISYEQYFGPGTRLTVT.

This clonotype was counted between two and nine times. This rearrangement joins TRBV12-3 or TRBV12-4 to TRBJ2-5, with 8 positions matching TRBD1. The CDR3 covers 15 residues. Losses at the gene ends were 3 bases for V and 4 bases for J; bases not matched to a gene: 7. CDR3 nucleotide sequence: TGTGCCAGCAGTTTTACGACAGGGACAGGAGAGACCCAGTACTTC. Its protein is CASSFTTGTGETQYF.